The entry that follows covers one T cell receptor beta chain sequence. Its antigen is still unknown. This entry comes from a study of T cell responses to AZD1222 COVID-19 vaccine. Overall study results and limits: Sampling captured repertoires only after the peak T cell response. Spike as a whole was targeted by vaccine-associated CD4 TCRs, dominant at 160-218 and 743-854.

Measured with immunoSEQ multiplex PCR; TCRdb has only the in-frame clones, and not every one. The sample lists fewer than 150,000 clones; roughly 93% were seen once. Looked up from germline, CDR1 is LNHDA and CDR2 is SQIVND (reference sequence). The CDR3 contains 14 residues. V shed 6 bases, J shed 5 bases, and the junction held 7 bases outside the gene matches. This receptor was obtained from an adult who received the AZD1222 COVID-19 vaccine. V gene TRBV19 combines with J gene TRBJ2-1, with 7 bases that match TRBD2. The input for sequencing was peripheral blood, taken 28 days after the second AZD1222 dose. CDR3: CASSSRDYNNEQFF. As DNA, the CDR3 is TGTGCCAGTAGCTCCCGGGACTACAACAATGAGCAGTTCTTC.